The 5 T cell receptor beta chains listed next were all sequenced from one sample in a study of CD8 T cells in Susac syndrome (dated by TCRdb to about 2019). Library preparation used the immunoSEQ multiplex PCR assay. RNA was extracted using the RNeasy kit, and about 0.45 to 1 microgram was reverse transcribed with random hexamers. The raw public data were reprocessed by TCRdb itself: fastp quality trimming at Q25, MiXCR clonotype calling, in-frame beta chains only. Identical CDR3 protein sequences are pooled into one entry, listed with their most common genes and DNA. In this sample the table shows about 140,000 distinct CDR3 sequences, about 95% of which occur a single time. Of the sample, approximately 0.17% is held by the ten largest clones. Sequencing was carried out using CD8+ T cells from PBMCs. The origin of the receptors is a human donor with Susac syndrome.

The genes are TRBV5-1 and TRBJ2-2; tentative D call: TRBD2 (6 bases). Germline lookup yields CDR1 SGHRS and CDR2 YFSETQ. CDR3 length: 17 amino acids. V gave up 0 bases and J gave up 0 bases, with 12 bases separating them. This CDR3 reads CASSLERLASNTGELFF. CDR3 in DNA: TGCGCCAGCAGCTTGGAGCGGCTAGCGTCGAACACCGGGGAGCTGTTTTTT.

The chain links TRBV28 to TRBJ2-3; 8 nucleotides match TRBD1. This CDR3 region has 15 residues. The germline V gene has CDR1 MDHEN and CDR2 SYDVKM. The J segment lost 3 bases and the V segment lost 5 bases, leaving 7 bases of the junction unmatched. The CDR3 coding sequence is TGTGCCAGCAGTCCGGACAGGGTGTCGACAGATACGCAGTATTTT. It encodes CASSPDRVSTDTQYF.

This chain links TRBV7-3 with TRBJ2-2, with TRBD1 matching over 7 bases. The V gene end was trimmed by 5 bases and the J gene end by 6 bases; junction bases not matched to a gene: 3. Germline-derived CDR1 and CDR2 are SGHTA and FQGTGA. The CDR3 covers 13 residues. This CDR3 is CASSPDRAGELFF. The CDR3 DNA sequence: TGTGCCAGCAGCCCAGACAGGGCCGGGGAGCTGTTTTTT.

This clonotype has a handful of counts. The chain has TRBV19 and TRBJ2-1, with 10 nucleotides matching TRBD2. The CDR3 is 17 amino acids. The V segment lost 5 bases and the J segment 0 bases; nucleotides outside the gene matches: 7. Germline CDR1 is LNHDA and CDR2 is SQIVND (reference sequence). CDR3: CASSASSGGSSYNEQFF. The DNA for the CDR3 is TGTGCCAGTAGTGCCTCTAGCGGGGGAAGCTCCTACAATGAGCAGTTCTTC.

The chain couples TRBV4-1 to TRBJ2-3, with 10 bases fitting TRBD2. V trimming: 0 bases; J trimming: 5 bases; junction bases outside the gene matches: 8. The CDR3 runs 17 residues. The germline V gene has CDR1 MGHRA and CDR2 YSYEKL. The CDR3 DNA follows: TGCGCCAGCAGCCAAGAAGTGCCTAGCGGGAGCGAAGATACGCAGTATTTT. Its protein is CASSQEVPSGSEDTQYF.